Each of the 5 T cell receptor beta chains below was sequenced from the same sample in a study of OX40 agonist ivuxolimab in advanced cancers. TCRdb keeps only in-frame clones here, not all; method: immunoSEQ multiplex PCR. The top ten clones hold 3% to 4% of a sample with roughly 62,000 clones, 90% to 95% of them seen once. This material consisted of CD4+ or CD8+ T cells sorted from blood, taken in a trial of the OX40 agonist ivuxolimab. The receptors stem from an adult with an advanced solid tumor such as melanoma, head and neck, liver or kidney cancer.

The CDR3: CASGTSGSHEQFF. CDR3 nucleotides: TGCGCCAGCGGGACTAGCGGGAGCCATGAGCAGTTCTTC. This chain joins TRBV4-1 and TRBJ2-1, with 14 bases identical to TRBD2. Germline CDR1 and CDR2: MGHRA and YSYEKL. Losses at the gene ends were 8 bases for V and 8 bases for J; bases not matched to a gene: 2. The CDR3 sequence is 13 residues long.

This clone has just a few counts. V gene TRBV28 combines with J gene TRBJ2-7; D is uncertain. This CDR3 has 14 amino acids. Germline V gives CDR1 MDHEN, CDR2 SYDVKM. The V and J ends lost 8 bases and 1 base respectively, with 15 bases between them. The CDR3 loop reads CASSSRVRSYEQYF. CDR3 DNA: TGTGCCAGCTCCTCAAGGGTCAGATCCTACGAGCAGTACTTC.

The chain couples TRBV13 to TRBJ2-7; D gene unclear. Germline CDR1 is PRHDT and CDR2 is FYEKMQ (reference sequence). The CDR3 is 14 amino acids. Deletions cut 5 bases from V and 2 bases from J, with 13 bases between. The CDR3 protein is CASSLRALPYEQYF. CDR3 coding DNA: TGTGCCAGCAGCCTCCGGGCACTCCCCTACGAGCAGTACTTC.

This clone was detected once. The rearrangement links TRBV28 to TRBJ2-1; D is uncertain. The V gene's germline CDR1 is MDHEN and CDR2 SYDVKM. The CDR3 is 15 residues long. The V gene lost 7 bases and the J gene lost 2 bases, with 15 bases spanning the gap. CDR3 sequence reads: CASTSRPVAYNEQFF. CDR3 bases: TGTGCCAGCACCTCCAGGCCAGTAGCCTACAATGAGCAGTTCTTC.

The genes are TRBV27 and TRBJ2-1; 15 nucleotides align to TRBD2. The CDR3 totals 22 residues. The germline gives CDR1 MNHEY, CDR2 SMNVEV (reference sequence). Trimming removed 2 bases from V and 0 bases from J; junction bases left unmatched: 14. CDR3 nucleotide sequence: TGTGCCAGCAGTTTAACCGGACTAGCGGGAGGGCCCTCCAGGCGCTCCTACAATGAGCAGTTCTTC. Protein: CASSLTGLAGGPSRRSYNEQFF.